The 7 T cell receptor beta chains below were found in one sample sequenced in a study of blood T cell repertoires in COVID-19. The repertoire was sequenced with immunoSEQ multiplex PCR; TCRdb's copy has only in-frame clones and lacks some. In the table there are roughly 350,000 clones, 90% to 95% of which are singletons. Specimen: peripheral blood. These receptors originate from a woman under 30 who had recovered from COVID-19.

The chain carries TRBV5-8 and TRBJ2-2; 9 bases map to TRBD1. The CDR3 has 15 amino acids. Germline V lookup: CDR1 SGHTS, CDR2 YDEGEE. V lost 7 bases and J lost 4; bases outside the gene matches: 8. In nucleotides, the CDR3 is TGTGCCAGCGCTAGACAGGGGGTGCGCACCGGGGAGCTGTTTTTT. This encodes CASARQGVRTGELFF.

Here the CDR3 reads CASSAGTSGSYEQYV. In nucleotides, the CDR3 is TGTGCCAGCAGTGCCGGGACTAGCGGCTCCTACGAGCAGTACGTC. The rearrangement joins TRBV2 to TRBJ2-7; 11 bases are shared with TRBD2. The CDR3 extends over 15 amino acids. Unmatched junction bases numbered 2, after V lost 4 bases and J lost 0 bases. From germline, CDR1 is SNHLY and CDR2 FYNNEI.

The genes are TRBV12-3 or TRBV12-4 and TRBJ2-2; D is perhaps TRBD1 (6 bases). V was pared by 6 bases and J by 7 bases, with 9 bases between. CDR3 size: 12 residues. The CDR3 nucleotides read TGTGCCAGCAGCCGACAGGTCGGGGAGCTGTTTTTT. Residues: CASSRQVGELFF.

Only one count was recorded for this clone. This chain joins TRBV4-3 and TRBJ2-1; TRBD2 matches 11 bases. CDR3 length: 16 residues. The junction had 7 bases not matched to a gene; V was cut back by 0 bases and J by 9 bases. CDR1 and CDR2 from the germline V gene are LGHNA and YSLEER. The DNA for the CDR3 is TGCGCCAGCAGCCAAGATCCGGGACTAGCGGTCCCTGAGCAGTTCTTC. As protein: CASSQDPGLAVPEQFF.

The chain carries TRBV29-1 and TRBJ2-1; TRBD1 is a possible D gene (5 bases). Germline V gives CDR1 SQVTM, CDR2 ANQGSEA. This CDR3 region has 13 residues. Deletions cut 7 bases from V and 7 bases from J, with 17 bases between. The CDR3 sequence: CSAGARFRNEQFF. In DNA form, the CDR3 reads TGCAGCGCTGGGGCCCGCTTTAGGAATGAGCAGTTCTTC.

In its sample, this clone was seen once. V and J are TRBV5-4 and TRBJ1-1, with TRBD1 matching over 7 bases. The J segment lost 7 bases and the V segment lost 3 bases, leaving 18 bases of the junction unmatched. The CDR3 spans 17 residues. The germline V gene encodes CDR1 SGHNT and CDR2 YYREEE (reference sequence). The DNA of the CDR3 is TGTGCCAGCAGCTCTCTGACAGGGCCAACCATCTTCGGTGAAGCTTTCTTT. Encoded protein: CASSSLTGPTIFGEAFF.

This clone was observed a single time. This chain joins TRBV7-2 and TRBJ2-3; D possibly corresponds to TRBD1 (6 bases). CDR3 length equals 16 residues. V was trimmed by 5 bases and J by 2 bases, leaving 17 bases between them. Germline V gene data show CDR1 as SGHTA and CDR2 as FQGNSA. The CDR3 reads CASSQIQGTLTDTQYF. The CDR3, as DNA: TGTGCCAGCAGCCAGATCCAGGGGACCCTCACAGATACGCAGTATTTT.